This TCR beta chain was observed in a study of identical twins. Template switching (which added a universal primer site) was used, and cDNA carried unique molecular identifiers. TCRdb used MiXCR to reprocess the 5' RACE reads, holding one entry per CDR3 protein. The data contain 310,000 or so distinct CDR3 sequences, about 8.3% of them singletons. This clonotype appeared once. The CDR3 runs to 15 residues. CDR1 SGHKS and CDR2 YYEKEE come from the germline V gene (reference sequence). Trimming removed 4 bases from V and 2 bases from J, with 13 bases in between. This same sample was also taken into another study, of yellow fever vaccine responses in identical twins.

The clonotype comes from a woman aged 18-35 years in good health. The chain carries TRBV5-5 and TRBJ1-5, with a tentative D call TRBD1 (5 bases). Sequenced material: memory (CD45RO+) T cells sorted from blood. CDR3 DNA sequence: TGTGCCAGCAGCCGGGACCTCCAGCGCAATCAGCCCCAGCATTTT. It yields the protein CASSRDLQRNQPQHF.